The clone carrying this TCR beta chain was seen repeatedly, ten times or more. Its antigen is as yet unknown. The data originate from a study of response to subunit inactivated influenza vaccine. Whole-study results and caveats: The authors proposed limited new T cell recruitment per seasonal influenza vaccination.

V gave up 2 bases and J gave up 7 bases, with 15 bases separating them. The CDR3 has 15 residues. The germline CDR1 and CDR2 sequences are MNHEY and SVGAGI. One entry per CDR3 protein, called by TCRdb with MiXCR from the RT-PCR reads. Of approximately 490,000 distinct CDR3 sequences listed, around 7.7% are singletons. This specimen was PBMCs from blood, taken around 25 months after vaccination. The genes are TRBV6-5 and TRBJ2-1; no clear D. This receptor was obtained from a man aged 50 to 69 who received an inactivated influenza vaccine. CDR3: CASSYAQGFGNEQFF. The CDR3 region has the DNA TGTGCCAGCAGTTACGCCCAAGGGTTCGGGAATGAGCAGTTCTTC.